The present entry profiles one TCR beta chain with its context. The antigen is undetermined. The CDR3 totals 14 residues. CDR1 and CDR2 (germline): LNHDA, SQIVND (reference sequence). The V gene lost 1 base and the J gene lost 3 bases, with 10 bases spanning the gap. The data were obtained in a study of cytotoxic CD8 clonotypes in ibrutinib-treated CLL. On the study more broadly: IGHV unmutated fewer than 18; relapsed/refractory around twelve; treatment-naive about 15. Mean productive templates were under 270,000; mean productive rearrangements were roughly 94,000. Study observations and caveats: Public clonotypes, an uncommon group, contracted or remained stable on treatment. The times at which samples were taken varied between sustained-remission and progressing patients.

Sequencing was performed with immunoSEQ multiplex PCR; in TCRdb, only in-frame clones are kept and a portion is missing. The sample lists about 130,000 clones; approximately 81% were seen once. This clonotype originated in a human donor with chronic lymphocytic leukemia. The chain is built from TRBV19 and TRBJ2-7, with D unresolved. The sequences come from PBMCs, collected after 12 months of ibrutinib treatment. As DNA, the CDR3 is TGTGCCAGTAGTATAGGTGGCAGGAGCTACGAGCAGTACTTC. Protein sequence: CASSIGGRSYEQYF.